This note documents a single TCR beta chain sequence. V trimming: 1 base; J trimming: 4 bases; junction bases outside the gene matches: 5. Germline CDR1 and CDR2: SGHDN and FVKESK. CDR3 length: 15 amino acids. The sample belongs to a study of T-cell memory formation after mild COVID-19. MiXCR, applied by TCRdb to the 5' RACE reads, yields one record per CDR3 protein. In the table there are about 430,000 distinct CDR3 sequences, about 24% of which are singletons. The sequence was obtained from an adult woman who had mild COVID-19 (a few samples of this study predate the infection). Cell type and time point are not known. Sequencing was performed on PBMCs or a T cell subset sorted from them (not recorded which). The chain carries TRBV14 and TRBJ2-7; 9 nucleotides agree with TRBD1. The CDR3 nucleotides read TGTGCCAGCAGCCAAGGGGACAGGGAGGGTTACGAGCAGTACTTC. Translating it yields CASSQGDREGYEQYF.